The sequence of this T cell receptor beta chain was determined in a study of shared clonotypes between healthy human individuals. Profiling relied on immunoSEQ multiplex PCR, and the TCRdb table lists in-frame clones only, not all of them. The table has some 470,000 clones, 76% seen once. Trimming cost V 2 bases and J 4 bases; bases outside gene matches: 8. CDR1 and CDR2 from the germline V gene are SGHDT and YYEEEE. The CDR3 is 15 amino acids. Sequenced sample: PBMCs. This clonotype was sampled from a woman aged 40 to 50 in good health. Some clones in this sample may be carry-over from other donors' samples. The chain uses TRBV5-6 and TRBJ2-7; 8 nucleotides agree with TRBD1. The CDR3 DNA follows: TGTGCCAGCAGCTTAAGTTGGACAGGGCGGTACGAGCAGTACTTC. Translation gives CASSLSWTGRYEQYF.